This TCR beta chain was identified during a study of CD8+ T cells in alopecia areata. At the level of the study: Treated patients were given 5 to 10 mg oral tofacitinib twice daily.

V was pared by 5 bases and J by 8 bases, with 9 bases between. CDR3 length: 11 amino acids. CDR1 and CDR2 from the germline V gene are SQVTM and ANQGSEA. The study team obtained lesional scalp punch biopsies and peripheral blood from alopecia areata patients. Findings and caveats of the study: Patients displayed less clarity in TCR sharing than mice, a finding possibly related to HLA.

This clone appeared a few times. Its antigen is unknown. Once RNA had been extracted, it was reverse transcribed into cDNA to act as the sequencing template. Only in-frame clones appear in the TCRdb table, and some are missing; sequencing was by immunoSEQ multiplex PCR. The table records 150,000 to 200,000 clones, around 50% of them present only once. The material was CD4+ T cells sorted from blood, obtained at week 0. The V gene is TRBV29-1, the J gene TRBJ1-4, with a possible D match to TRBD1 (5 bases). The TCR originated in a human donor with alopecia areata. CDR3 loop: CSVNTGEKLFF. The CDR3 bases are TGCAGCGTTAATACAGGCGAAAAACTGTTTTTT.